There are a few counts of the clone carrying this T cell receptor beta chain. Its antigen is unidentified. Relative to the germline gene, one junction end is altered; a read error may explain this. Germline lookup yields CDR1 MNHEY and CDR2 SVGAGI. This CDR3 is 12 amino acids long. TRB rearrangements were amplified by multiplex PCR with BIOMED2 TRB-A/B primers. Using its own MiXCR run on the multiplex PCR reads, TCRdb lists one record per CDR3 protein. This table holds roughly 23,000 distinct CDR3 sequences, 25% to 35% found once. TRB was amplified from around 230-520 ng of blood genomic DNA. This specimen belongs to a study of T and B cells in COVID-19 patients. Study context: Active-infection patients were older, median 67 years, than recovered patients, median about 34 years. Nine tenths of the roughly 20 active-infection patients had comorbidities associated with unfavorable COVID-19 outcome. Study-wide points: Patients with COVID-19 reportedly showed strongly skewed T cell receptor beta variable and joining gene usage. Active COVID-19 showed highly clonal TRB repertoires; recovery showed diversity and richness above healthy donors.

The rearrangement uses TRBV6-5 and TRBJ2-5; D unresolved. This TCR was sampled from a human donor who had recovered from COVID-19. The sequenced sample was blood. This chain's CDR3 is CASSFWQGTQYF. The DNA for the CDR3 is TGTGCCAGCAGTTTTTGGCAAGGGACCCAGTACTTC.